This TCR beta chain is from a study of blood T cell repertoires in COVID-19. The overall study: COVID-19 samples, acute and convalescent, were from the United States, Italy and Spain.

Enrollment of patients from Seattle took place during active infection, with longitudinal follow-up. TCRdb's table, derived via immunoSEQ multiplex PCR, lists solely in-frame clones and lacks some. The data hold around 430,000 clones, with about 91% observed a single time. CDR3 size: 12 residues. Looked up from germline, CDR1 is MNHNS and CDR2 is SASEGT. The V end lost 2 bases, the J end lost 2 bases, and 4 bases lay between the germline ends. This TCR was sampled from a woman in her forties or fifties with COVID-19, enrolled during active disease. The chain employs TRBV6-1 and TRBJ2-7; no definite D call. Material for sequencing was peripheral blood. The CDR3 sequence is CASSELPYEQYF. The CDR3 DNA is TGTGCCAGCAGTGAACTACCCTACGAGCAGTACTTC.